The sequence of this T cell receptor beta chain was determined in a study of T cell responses to AZD1222 COVID-19 vaccine. Study-wide results and caveats: Increases in Spike-specific TCR breadth and depth were seen after two AZD1222 doses. A mostly white British donor set with more females was recruited, and clonal diversity was possibly underestimated. Repertoire sampling happened only post peak T cell response.

This CDR3 spans 15 amino acids. Germline V gene sequence: CDR1 MGHRA, CDR2 YSYEKL. V lost 0 bases to trimming and J lost 4 bases, with 12 bases between them. With respect to this clone: What it recognizes is unknown.

Sequenced by immunoSEQ multiplex PCR; TCRdb stores in-frame clones only, minus some. This table holds 90,000 to 100,000 clones, 88% found once. The chain is built from TRBV4-1 and TRBJ1-1, with a tentative D call TRBD1 (5 bases). The sequencing here drew on peripheral blood, taken 28 days after the second AZD1222 dose. This TCR derives from an adult who received the AZD1222 COVID-19 vaccine. DNA for the CDR3: TGCGCCAGCAGCCAAGAGGGACGGGGAGTCACTGAAGCTTTCTTT. This gives the protein CASSQEGRGVTEAFF.